These T cell receptor beta chains were read from a single sample in a study of T-cell reconstitution after alpha-beta-depleted transplantation in children. MiXCR was run by TCRdb on the PCR reads, yielding one entry per CDR3 protein. The table has roughly 100,000 distinct CDR3 sequences, roughly 7.2% seen once. The sequencing here drew on PBMCs, taken before TCRalphabeta/CD19-depleted stem cell transplant. Receptors were obtained from a boy younger than 10 with acute lymphoblastic leukemia, due to receive a stem cell transplant. Each CDR3 is given with its conserved first and last residue. D genes are given only for firm matches. The size of a clone is reported for some rows only, either as once, few or many, or as a class for expanded clones.

abundance,d_gene,v_gene,len,j_gene,CDR3nt,CDR3aa
many,NA,TRBV7-2,13,TRBJ2-3,TGTGCCAGCAGCCGGGTCGGTACAGATACGCAGTATTTT,CASSRVGTDTQYF
few,NA,TRBV7-2,13,TRBJ1-1,TGTGCCAGCAGCCCGGCCCCGAACACTGAAGCTTTCTTT,CASSPAPNTEAFF
few,TRBD1,TRBV3-1,12,TRBJ1-4,TGTGCCAGCAGCCAAGAGGGACAGAGACTGTTTTTT,CASSQEGQRLFF
NA,NA,TRBV9,16,TRBJ1-3,TGTGCCAGCAGCGTGTCCCGTGTCGCTTCTGGAAACACCATATATTTT,CASSVSRVASGNTIYF
few,NA,TRBV29-1,13,TRBJ2-1,TGCAGCGTTCGGAGGGGCTCCTACAATGAGCAGTTCTTC,CSVRRGSYNEQFF
NA,NA,TRBV7-9,17,TRBJ2-2,TGTGCCAGCAGCTTAGGTGTTTCAGGGGAGAACACCGGGGAGCTGTTTTTT,CASSLGVSGENTGELFF
few,TRBD1,TRBV5-1,16,TRBJ2-3,TGCGCCAGCAGCCCTATAGGGACAGGACCCACAGATACGCAGTATTTT,CASSPIGTGPTDTQYF
few,TRBD1,TRBV20-1,14,TRBJ2-7,TGCAGTGCTAGAGATCCCGACAGGGGCTACGAGCAGTACTTC,CSARDPDRGYEQYF
NA,NA,TRBV5-6,15,TRBJ2-7,TGTGCCAGCAGCTTGGGGCACAGATCCCTGGGGGAGCAGTACTTC,CASSLGHRSLGEQYF
many,TRBD1,TRBV7-8,15,TRBJ1-2,TGTGCCAGCAGCTTGCGGGGGACAGGGGGCGATGGCTACACCTTC,CASSLRGTGGDGYTF
NA,TRBD2,TRBV7-2,17,TRBJ2-5,TGTGCCATCAGCAGCAGAGGACTAGCGGGGGGGCGGGAGACCCAGTACTTC,CAISSRGLAGGRETQYF
few,NA,TRBV6-1,18,TRBJ2-5,TGTGCCAGCAGTGACCCCGGGGCCCTACAGGGCTCTTCTCAGACCCAGTACTTC,CASSDPGALQGSSQTQYF
few,TRBD2,TRBV10-2,17,TRBJ2-4,TGCGCCAGCAGTGAATACCCCCTAGCGGGGGTGTCAGACATTCAGTACTTC,CASSEYPLAGVSDIQYF
many,NA,TRBV21-1,16,TRBJ2-7,TGTGCCAGCAGCAAAGCGCGTTTGTTCCCCTCCTACGAGCAGTACTTC,CASSKARLFPSYEQYF
many,NA,TRBV27,14,TRBJ1-1,TGTGCCAGCAGTCCCTCCCGGCCGGGCTCTGAAGCTTTCTTT,CASSPSRPGSEAFF
NA,NA,TRBV6-2/TRBV6-3,13,TRBJ1-1,TGTGCCAGCAGTTACCAGGGGAACACTGAAGCTTTCTTT,CASSYQGNTEAFF